This T cell receptor beta chain emerged from a study of blood T cell repertoires in COVID-19. Study as a whole: Specimens from acute and convalescent COVID-19 originated in the United States, Italy and Spain. PBMCs, B-cell-depleted T cells, or T cells provided the cDNA or gDNA that made up the material.

Original analysis: Estimates of nucleated cell counts were drawn from the amplification of reference gene primers. Sequencing used immunoSEQ multiplex PCR; TCRdb keeps in-frame clones, though not all of them. D and trimming were read from the DNA, whereas the V and J calls and clone size are those reported in that table. Of 210,000 or so clones detected, just over 85% appear once; the ten largest clones hold around 1.5%. V shed 5 bases and J 4 bases; nucleotides not matched to a gene: 5. Germline loops: CDR1 SGHNT, CDR2 YENEEA. There are 13 residues in the CDR3. The sequence was obtained from a man between 18 and 29 years old with active or convalescent COVID-19. This chain connects TRBV11-3 to TRBJ2-7, with 7 nucleotides matching TRBD1. The sample taken for sequencing was peripheral blood. The chain's CDR3 is CASSQGTEYEQYF. As DNA, the CDR3 is TGTGCCAGCAGCCAAGGGACAGAGTACGAGCAGTACTTC.